These 30 T cell receptor beta chains were all obtained from the same sample, sequenced in a study of technical replicates of blood from a few donors. Measured with immunoSEQ multiplex PCR; TCRdb has only the in-frame clones, and not every one. The data show about 44,000 clones, around 96% seen once. Sequenced material: T cells isolated from PBMCs. These receptor sequences come from a human donor in good health.

For the CDR3, the DNA is TGTGCCAGTAGAGGACAAGACGGTGCAACTAATGAAAAACTGTTTTTT. As protein: CASRGQDGATNEKLFF. V and J are TRBV19 and TRBJ1-4; D is perhaps TRBD1 (5 bases). The germline CDR1 and CDR2 sequences are LNHDA and SQIVND (reference sequence). This CDR3 comprises 16 residues. Trimming removed 6 bases at V and 0 bases at J, with 14 bases between.

This chain connects TRBV30 to TRBJ1-3, with no clear D. V lost 0 bases to trimming and J lost 0 bases, with 9 bases between them. Germline CDR1 reads GTSNPN; CDR2 reads SVGIG (reference sequence). The CDR3 is made up of 15 amino acids. In DNA form, the CDR3 reads TGTGCCTGGAGTGTACTTCTTCGCTCTGGAAACACCATATATTTT. Amino acids: CAWSVLLRSGNTIYF. The full variable domain, completed using reference TRBV30 and TRBJ1-3, is SQTIHQWPATLVQPVGSPLSLECTVEGTSNPNLYWYRQAAGRGLQLLFYSVGIGQISSEVPQNLSASRPQDRQFILSSKKLLLSDSGFYLCAWSVLLRSGNTIYFGEGSWLTVV.

The rearrangement links TRBV5-1 to TRBJ2-1; maybe TRBD2 (6 bases). There are 16 residues in the CDR3. Looked up from germline, CDR1 is SGHRS and CDR2 is YFSETQ. V dropped 0 bases and J dropped 4 bases, with 14 bases sitting between them. In DNA form, the CDR3 reads TGCGCCAGCAGCTTGGGGGGACTTCCAACATACAATGAGCAGTTCTTC. Its protein product is CASSLGGLPTYNEQFF. The variable domain in full, completed from reference TRBV5-1 and TRBJ2-1, reads KAGVTQTPRYLIKTRGQQVTLSCSPISGHRSVSWYQQTPGQGLQFLFEYFSETQRNKGNFPGRFSGRQFSNSRSEMNVSTLELGDSALYLCASSLGGLPTYNEQFFGPGTRLTVL.

The CDR3 sequence: CASTMGQGTYNEQFF. CDR3 sequence (DNA): TGTGCCAGCACCATGGGACAGGGTACCTACAATGAGCAGTTCTTC. The V gene is TRBV7-3, the J gene TRBJ2-1; 9 nucleotides line up with TRBD1. Looked up from germline, CDR1 is SGHTA and CDR2 is FQGTGA. This CDR3 is built from 15 residues. The trim removed 7 bases at V and 2 bases at J, leaving 6 bases unmatched.

The table lists this clone with a count of one. V usage is TRBV6-5 and J usage is TRBJ1-2, with 8 nucleotides matching TRBD1. In germline, CDR1 is MNHEY, CDR2 SVGAGI. The CDR3 length is 15 residues. Losses at the gene ends were 5 bases for V and 3 bases for J; bases not matched to a gene: 8. The CDR3 sequence: CASSTYTGGHYGYTF. DNA for the CDR3: TGTGCCAGCAGTACATACACAGGGGGTCACTATGGCTACACCTTC.

This chain uses TRBV2 with TRBJ1-1; TRBD1 might be the D (6 bases). V shed 1 base and J shed 5 bases, with 17 bases lying between them. This CDR3 has 16 amino acids. Germline V gene data show CDR1 as SNHLY and CDR2 as FYNNEI. The CDR3 reads CASSEERGGGKTEAFF. The CDR3 nucleotides read TGTGCCAGCAGTGAAGAGAGGGGAGGGGGGAAGACTGAAGCTTTCTTT.

This clone was seen only once. The chain joins TRBV4-1 to TRBJ2-7, with TRBD2 as a possible D gene (5 bases). The CDR3 contains 14 residues. V shed 0 bases and J shed 5 bases, with 11 bases lying between them. Germline CDR1 reads MGHRA; CDR2 reads YSYEKL. The CDR3 spells CASSQDPGLDEQYF. CDR3 coding DNA: TGCGCCAGCAGCCAAGATCCGGGGTTGGACGAGCAGTACTTC.

V usage is TRBV4-1 and J usage is TRBJ2-1, with 9 bases matching TRBD2. The CDR3 consists of 16 residues. V shed 2 bases and J 6 bases; nucleotides not matched to a gene: 8. CDR1 is MGHRA and CDR2 is YSYEKL in the germline V gene. CDR3 sequence (DNA): TGCGCCAGCAGCCAAAGTAGCGGGAGATCGTTCAATGAGCAGTTCTTC. Residues: CASSQSSGRSFNEQFF.

This clone has a handful of counts. This chain links TRBV7-9 with TRBJ1-3; possibly TRBD1 for D (5 bases). Trimming left V 2 bases short and J 0 bases short, with 11 bases between. The CDR3 length is 16 residues. Germline V lookup: CDR1 SEHNR, CDR2 FQNEAQ (reference sequence). The CDR3 region is CASSLYRGLSGNTIYF. CDR3 sequence (DNA): TGTGCCAGCAGCTTATATAGGGGCCTCTCTGGAAACACCATATATTTT. The entire variable domain, with the rest obtained from reference TRBV7-9 and TRBJ1-3, is as follows: DTGVSQNPRHKITKRGQNVTFRCDPISEHNRLYWYRQTLGQGPEFLTYFQNEAQLEKSRLLSDRFSAERPKGSFSTLEIQRTEQGDSAMYLCASSLYRGLSGNTIYFGEGSWLTVV.

The CDR3 nucleotides are TGCAGCGTTGAAGATCGAGGGTCAGGGGGTAGGACTGAAGCTTTCTTT. Its translation is CSVEDRGSGGRTEAFF. The J gene is TRBJ1-1, the V gene TRBV29-1; 7 bases are a match to TRBD1. CDR1 and CDR2 (germline): SQVTM, ANQGSEA. The J segment lost 5 bases and the V segment lost 0 bases, leaving 12 bases of the junction unmatched. This CDR3 has 16 residues.

This chain uses TRBV5-4 with TRBJ2-5; D possibly corresponds to TRBD2 (5 bases). Trimming left V 4 bases short and J 6 bases short, with 16 bases between. This CDR3 comprises 14 residues. Germline V gene data show CDR1 as SGHNT and CDR2 as YYREEE (reference sequence). The CDR3 loop is CASSGFREGQTQYF. CDR3 in DNA: TGTGCCAGCAGCGGCTTTCGGGAAGGACAGACCCAGTACTTC.

This sequence joins TRBV11-3 and TRBJ2-5; 7 bases are a match to TRBD1. This CDR3 has 16 residues. Germline CDR1 reads SGHNT; CDR2 reads YENEEA. With V trimmed by 1 base and J by 3 bases, 8 bases remained unmatched. CDR3 loop: CASSLGVLGTEETQYF. In DNA, the CDR3 is TGTGCCAGCAGCTTAGGGGTCCTCGGGACAGAAGAGACCCAGTACTTC.

The chain is built from TRBV6-6 and TRBJ1-2, with 8 positions matching TRBD1. The CDR3 totals 15 residues. Losses at the gene ends were 9 bases for V and 8 bases for J; bases not matched to a gene: 17. CDR1 and CDR2 (germline): MNHNY, SVGAGI (reference sequence). The DNA for the CDR3 is TGTGCCAGGACAGGACAGGGAGGGTATTCTGGAGGCTACACCTTC. Amino acid sequence: CARTGQGGYSGGYTF.

This clone was counted once. V usage is TRBV7-6 and J usage is TRBJ2-7, with TRBD1 matching over 8 bases. With 5 bases clipped from V and 7 bases from J, the junction kept 19 bases outside the gene matches. The germline CDR1 and CDR2 sequences are SGHVS and FNYEAQ. CDR3 length: 17 amino acids. This CDR3 is CASSRLNEDRAVVEQYF. The CDR3 DNA reads as TGTGCCAGCAGCCGATTAAACGAGGACAGGGCGGTAGTGGAGCAGTACTTC.

The CDR3, as DNA: TGCAGCGTATTTGGGACAGGGCATGAAAAACTGTTTTTT. As protein: CSVFGTGHEKLFF. The chain carries TRBV29-1 and TRBJ1-4; 9 positions agree with TRBD1. Losses at the gene ends were 6 bases for V and 6 bases for J; bases not matched to a gene: 5. Looked up from germline, CDR1 is SQVTM and CDR2 is ANQGSEA. The length of the CDR3 is 13 residues. The variable domain in full, with the rest retrieved from reference TRBV29-1 and TRBJ1-4, is SAVISQKPSRDICQRGTSLTIQCQVDSQVTMMFWYRQQPGQSLTLIATANQGSEATYESGFVIDKFPISRPNLTFSTLTVSNMSPEDSSIYLCSVFGTGHEKLFFGSGTQLSVL.

This chain connects TRBV6-5 to TRBJ1-1; perhaps TRBD1 as D (5 bases). There are 13 residues in the CDR3. V lost 6 bases to trimming and J lost 1 base, with 9 bases between them. From germline, CDR1 is MNHEY and CDR2 SVGAGI. In DNA form, the CDR3 reads TGTGCCAGCAGGTTCCAGGGGAACACTGAAGCTTTCTTT. Translating gives CASRFQGNTEAFF.

This chain uses TRBV9 with TRBJ2-1; no definite D call. In germline, CDR1 is SGDLS, CDR2 YYNGEE. The germline V and J ends were trimmed by 5 bases and 5 bases, with 8 bases remaining between them. This CDR3 is built from 12 residues. The CDR3 reads CASSAQDNEQFF. The CDR3 nucleotides read TGTGCCAGCAGTGCGCAAGACAATGAGCAGTTCTTC.

The rearrangement uses TRBV19 and TRBJ2-7; TRBD2 matches 8 bases. This CDR3 has 15 amino acids. V shed 4 bases and J 3 bases; nucleotides not matched to a gene: 8. CDR1 and CDR2 (germline): LNHDA, SQIVND (reference sequence). In DNA form, the CDR3 reads TGTGCCAGTAGTACGGAGCGGGAGAGGGTCTACGAGCAGTACTTC. Its protein is CASSTERERVYEQYF.

In regard to this clone: The junction differs from germline at one of its ends, possibly a read error. J is TRBJ2-5 and V is TRBV30; tentatively, D is TRBD1 (6 bases). The CDR3 runs to 10 residues. Looked up from germline, CDR1 is GTSNPN and CDR2 is SVGIG (reference sequence). CDR3 sequence: CGQQPETQYF. The CDR3, as DNA: TGCGGACAGCAGCCAGAGACCCAGTACTTC.

V usage is TRBV4-1 and J usage is TRBJ1-2; D might be TRBD1 (5 bases). The CDR3 totals 13 residues. V gave up 5 bases and J gave up 1 base, with 8 bases separating them. From germline, CDR1 is MGHRA and CDR2 YSYEKL. For the CDR3, the DNA is TGCGCCAGCAGCATGACAGTTAACTATGGCTACACCTTC. It yields the protein CASSMTVNYGYTF.

The chain has TRBV5-1 and TRBJ2-7, with D maybe TRBD2 (5 bases). The germline V and J ends were trimmed by 0 bases and 3 bases, with 13 bases remaining between them. The CDR3 is made up of 15 amino acids. Germline V CDR1 and CDR2: SGHRS, YFSETQ. The CDR3 DNA reads as TGCGCCAGCAGCTTGGATGGGAGCAACGTCTACGAGCAGTACTTC. Residues: CASSLDGSNVYEQYF.

This clone turned up a few times. The genes are TRBV2 and TRBJ1-5; TRBD1 matches 8 bases. V shed 7 bases and J 7 bases; nucleotides not matched to a gene: 9. CDR1 and CDR2 (germline): SNHLY, FYNNEI. CDR3 length: 14 residues. The CDR3 protein is CASTSSTGGQPQHF. The CDR3 DNA follows: TGTGCCAGCACATCTAGTACAGGGGGGCAGCCCCAGCATTTT.

The chain joins TRBV5-1 to TRBJ2-7, with 8 bases lining up with TRBD2. Germline V gene lookup returns CDR1 SGHRS and CDR2 YFSETQ. The CDR3 is 14 residues long. V shed 4 bases and J 7 bases; nucleotides not matched to a gene: 10. Written as DNA, the CDR3 is TGCGCCAGCAGCCCGGGGACTAGTTTGGGAGAGCAGTACTTC. It is translated as CASSPGTSLGEQYF.

The count of this clone is one. The chain has TRBV9 and TRBJ1-1; TRBD1 aligns across 8 bases. V trimming: 4 bases; J trimming: 6 bases; junction bases outside the gene matches: 8. Germline values: CDR1 SGDLS, CDR2 YYNGEE. The CDR3 covers 14 residues. The DNA for the CDR3 is TGTGCCAGCAGCCCACAACAGGGGGGAGCTGAAGCTTTCTTT. Translation gives CASSPQQGGAEAFF.

The chain employs TRBV27 and TRBJ2-1, with 8 bases that match TRBD2. Germline CDR1 reads MNHEY; CDR2 reads SMNVEV (reference sequence). The CDR3 is made up of 14 amino acids. The V gene end was trimmed by 7 bases and the J gene end by 5 bases; junction bases not matched to a gene: 7. CDR3 sequence reads: CASIKREKDNEQFF. CDR3 nucleotides: TGTGCCAGCATTAAGCGGGAGAAGGACAATGAGCAGTTCTTC.

The chain combines TRBV28 with TRBJ2-3; 10 bases are a match to TRBD1. The CDR3 has 16 amino acids. Germline V CDR1 and CDR2: MDHEN, SYDVKM. V dropped 5 bases and J dropped 0; count of bases not matched to a gene: 5. The CDR3 here is CASSQPGQGSTDTQYF. In DNA form, the CDR3 reads TGTGCCAGCAGTCAACCGGGACAGGGGAGCACAGATACGCAGTATTTT.

V and J are TRBV29-1 and TRBJ2-7, with 10 bases matching TRBD1. Losses at the gene ends were 4 bases for V and 3 bases for J; bases not matched to a gene: 6. The CDR3 has 14 residues. Looked up from germline, CDR1 is SQVTM and CDR2 is ANQGSEA. As DNA, the CDR3 is TGCAGCGTTGTAGGACAGGGGGGGCTCTACGAGCAGTACTTC. Amino acids: CSVVGQGGLYEQYF.

The V and J genes are TRBV5-1 and TRBJ2-7; 13 positions match TRBD2. Germline V gives CDR1 SGHRS, CDR2 YFSETQ. The CDR3 runs to 16 residues. V was pared by 4 bases and J by 4 bases, with 8 bases of the junction left unmatched. The CDR3 here is CASSPATSGRTYEQYF. DNA for the CDR3: TGCGCCAGCAGCCCTGCGACTAGCGGGAGGACATACGAGCAGTACTTC.

The chain links TRBV19 to TRBJ2-1, with 9 bases matching TRBD1. CDR1 is LNHDA, CDR2 SQIVND, per germline (reference sequence). This CDR3 is built from 15 residues. V shed 3 bases, J shed 8 bases, and the junction held 8 bases outside the gene matches. The CDR3, as DNA: TGTGCCAGTAGTATTCAGGGACAGGGTTCGGATGAGCAGTTCTTC. It is translated as CASSIQGQGSDEQFF.

V is TRBV7-3 and J is TRBJ2-1; the D gene is possibly TRBD2 (6 bases). The V end was cut by 5 bases, the J end by 7 bases, with 15 bases between. The CDR3 consists of 14 residues. The germline V gene encodes CDR1 SGHTA and CDR2 FQGTGA. The CDR3 DNA reads as TGTGCCAGCAGCCCAGACTACGGGGGTAATGAGCAGTTCTTC. It yields the protein CASSPDYGGNEQFF.